This T cell receptor (beta chain) stems from a study of human T cells and chemical hapten exposure. Study overall: While the approximately 24-week study was under way, patients received diphenylcyclopropenone on the scalp every week. Each patch test put 0.01% DPC on the upper back, and results were read at 6 days.

This clonotype appeared many times. V lost 6 bases to trimming and J lost 6 bases; unmatched junction nucleotides: 7. The CDR3 runs to 14 residues. Germline V gene data show CDR1 as SQVTM and CDR2 as ANQGSEA. Time point noted: pre-sensitization, week 0. As for treatment: therapeutic diphenylcyclopropenone sensitization with weekly scalp DPC. The authors' total RNA extraction used unfractionated whole blood. TCRdb used MiXCR to reprocess the RACE reads, holding one entry per CDR3 protein. The sample records some 49,000 distinct CDR3 sequences, approximately 10% being singletons. This material consisted of whole blood, taken in connection with sensitization to the hapten diphenylcyclopropenone (DPC). The chain uses TRBV29-1 and TRBJ2-3; 12 bases are shared with TRBD2. The receptor was derived from a woman aged 25 to 39 with alopecia areata. Some clones in this sample may be carry-over from other donors' samples. CDR3 sequence (DNA): TGCAGCGTCCACCCTAGCGGGGGGGCGGATACGCAGTATTTT. Amino acid sequence: CSVHPSGGADTQYF.